The next 32 T cell receptor beta chains were all read from a single sample in a study of shared T cell receptors in the human thymus. Generated by immunoSEQ multiplex PCR, the TCRdb table keeps only in-frame clones and is missing some. The table records about 610,000 clones, approximately 90% of them present only once. These data were also filed under a second study, of human thymus T cells.

The sample comprised thymocytes. Receptors originate from a boy younger than two with a congenital heart defect.

The J gene is TRBJ1-2, the V gene TRBV27, with 7 bases aligning to TRBD1. The V gene end was trimmed by 3 bases and the J gene end by 1 base; junction bases not matched to a gene: 8. Germline CDR1 reads MNHEY; CDR2 reads SMNVEV (reference sequence). The CDR3 extends over 16 amino acids. This CDR3 is CASSFQWTGVNYGYTF. CDR3 nucleotide sequence: TGTGCCAGCAGTTTTCAATGGACAGGCGTTAACTATGGCTACACCTTC.

The chain links TRBV10-1 to TRBJ2-7; possibly TRBD1 for D (6 bases). Germline CDR1 and CDR2: WNHNN and SYGVQD (reference sequence). The CDR3 is made up of 19 amino acids. V was clipped by 0 bases and J by 3 bases, with 24 bases between them. CDR3 residues: CASSESGIRGKWACYEQYF. CDR3 in DNA: TGCGCCAGCAGTGAGTCCGGGATTAGGGGGAAATGGGCATGCTACGAGCAGTACTTC.

In DNA form, the CDR3 reads TGTGCCAGCACCCAGGGCCAAGCGGGAGCAGATACGCAGTATTTT. Residues: CASTQGQAGADTQYF. V is TRBV2 and J is TRBJ2-3; TRBD2 matches at 8 bases. The trim removed 7 bases at V and 4 bases at J, leaving 10 bases unmatched. The CDR3 loop spans 15 amino acids. Germline values: CDR1 SNHLY, CDR2 FYNNEI.

V is TRBV2 and J is TRBJ1-5, with a weak D call TRBD1 (5 bases). The CDR3 spans 15 residues. CDR1 and CDR2 from the germline V gene are SNHLY and FYNNEI. With 9 bases removed from V and 4 bases from J, the gap between germline ends came to 19 bases. CDR3 sequence reads: CASGGGGRGNQPQHF. In DNA, the CDR3 is TGTGCCAGTGGCGGGGGAGGGCGGGGGAATCAGCCCCAGCATTTT.

The rearrangement links TRBV10-1 to TRBJ2-5; 12 bases fit TRBD2. The CDR3 is 16 residues long. CDR1 is WNHNN and CDR2 is SYGVQD in the germline V gene (reference sequence). The ends lost 6 bases at V and 5 bases at J; junction bases unmatched: 10. The CDR3 region is CASSFGLAGPGETQYF. The CDR3 nucleotides are TGCGCCAGCAGCTTTGGACTAGCGGGACCCGGGGAGACCCAGTACTTC.

This clone was observed a handful of times. V and J are TRBV6-4 and TRBJ2-7; unclear D gene. The germline V gene has CDR1 MRHNA and CDR2 SNTAGT. V lost 4 bases, J lost 1 base, and 5 bases lay in between. CDR3 length equals 12 residues. CDR3 residues: CASSAPSYEQYF. The CDR3 DNA is TGTGCCAGCAGTGCCCCTTCCTACGAGCAGTACTTC.

This chain joins TRBV7-9 and TRBJ2-7; TRBD2 might be the D (5 bases). There are 18 residues in the CDR3. V lost 7 bases and J lost 2, with 27 bases in between. CDR1 SEHNR and CDR2 FQNEAQ come from the germline V gene (reference sequence). Here the CDR3 reads CASNHGRLHGSQPYEQYF. The CDR3 DNA is TGTGCCAGCAACCACGGGCGACTACATGGGAGTCAGCCCTACGAGCAGTACTTC.

This chain links TRBV15 with TRBJ2-1; 9 bases are a match to TRBD2. This CDR3 spans 15 amino acids. CDR1 and CDR2 (germline): LNHNV, YYDKDF (reference sequence). The junction had 4 bases not matched to a gene; V was cut back by 1 base and J by 6 bases. For the CDR3, the DNA is TGTGCCACCAGCAGAGGTCGAGCGGGAGGCAATGAGCAGTTCTTC. The encoded protein is CATSRGRAGGNEQFF.

In its sample, this clone was seen a few times. The chain couples TRBV16 to TRBJ2-7; D might be TRBD1 (6 bases). Germline CDR1 KGHSY, CDR2 FQNENV. This CDR3 is 15 amino acids long. V lost 3 bases, J lost 0 bases, and 12 bases lay in between. As DNA, the CDR3 is TGTGCCAGCAGCCAGTCACAGGGAAGCTCCTACGAGCAGTACTTC. It is translated as CASSQSQGSSYEQYF.

The rearrangement uses TRBV6-4 and TRBJ1-1; D is unresolved. Germline CDR1 is MRHNA and CDR2 is SNTAGT. Trimming shortened V by 6 bases and J by 1 base, and 18 bases separated the two germline ends. CDR3 length: 16 amino acids. The CDR3 DNA reads TGTGCCAGCAGCCCATCCCCCTCTGACACGAACACTGAAGCTTTCTTT. Its protein is CASSPSPSDTNTEAFF.

The rearrangement joins TRBV28 to TRBJ2-7; D might be TRBD1 (5 bases). Looked up from germline, CDR1 is MDHEN and CDR2 is SYDVKM. The V and J ends lost 6 bases and 2 bases respectively, with 11 bases between them. The CDR3 has 13 residues. For the CDR3, the DNA is TGTGCCAGCAGCGCTGACAGTACCTACGAGCAGTACTTC. It yields the protein CASSADSTYEQYF.

J is TRBJ2-3 and V is TRBV4-3; TRBD1 agrees at 7 bases. The germline CDR1 and CDR2 sequences are LGHNA and YSLEER. Trimming at V came to 2 bases and at J to 5 bases, leaving 10 bases not matched to a gene. The length of the CDR3 is 16 residues. CDR3 residues: CASSQTPDRPRDTQYF. CDR3 nucleotides: TGCGCCAGCAGCCAAACCCCGGACAGGCCCAGAGATACGCAGTATTTT.

This clone has just one count. This rearrangement joins TRBV11-2 to TRBJ1-2, with 8 bases lining up with TRBD1. The germline V gene has CDR1 SGHAT and CDR2 FQNNGV. There are 14 residues in the CDR3. Unmatched junction bases numbered 8, after V lost 3 bases and J lost 8 bases. CDR3 loop: CASSFEDRVRGYTF. The CDR3 DNA sequence: TGTGCCAGCAGCTTTGAGGACAGGGTACGGGGCTACACCTTC.

J is TRBJ1-2 and V is TRBV6-1, with TRBD1 matching 8 bases. Losses at the gene ends were 6 bases for V and 3 bases for J; bases not matched to a gene: 0. Germline V gene lookup returns CDR1 MNHNS and CDR2 SASEGT. CDR3 length: 12 residues. CDR3 protein: CASRDRDYGYTF. CDR3 nucleotide sequence: TGTGCCAGCAGGGACAGGGACTATGGCTACACCTTC.

The CDR3 spells CASSLFGGSSGRVLLAKNIQYF. DNA of the CDR3: TGTGCCAGCAGTTTATTCGGAGGCTCCAGCGGGAGGGTCCTCTTAGCCAAAAACATTCAGTACTTC. The genes are TRBV28 and TRBJ2-4; 10 bases agree with TRBD2. CDR3 length equals 22 residues. CDR1 MDHEN and CDR2 SYDVKM come from the germline V gene. Losses at the gene ends were 1 base for V and 0 bases for J; bases not matched to a gene: 18. Full variable domain (missing parts from reference TRBV28 and TRBJ2-4): DVKVTQSSRYLVKRTGEKVFLECVQDMDHENMFWYRQDPGLGLRLIYFSYDVKMKEKGDIPEGYSVSREKKERFSLILESASTNQTSMYLCASSLFGGSSGRVLLAKNIQYFGAGTRLSVL.

The chain has TRBV19 and TRBJ1-5; possible D gene TRBD1, 6 bases. The germline gives CDR1 LNHDA, CDR2 SQIVND (reference sequence). Trimming took off 1 base at V and 5 bases at J, with 21 bases between the two ends. The CDR3 is 18 amino acids. The CDR3 protein is CASSIVARGGGRHQPQHF. DNA of the CDR3: TGTGCCAGTAGTATAGTGGCTCGGGGAGGGGGTAGACATCAGCCCCAGCATTTT.

This clone was seen a single time. The rearrangement uses TRBV15 and TRBJ1-2; TRBD1 matches at 10 bases. The germline V gene has CDR1 LNHNV and CDR2 YYDKDF (reference sequence). CDR3 length equals 14 residues. With 5 bases clipped from V and 7 bases from J, the junction kept 7 bases outside the gene matches. This CDR3 is CATSGHGTGAGYTF. Written as DNA, the CDR3 is TGTGCCACCAGCGGTCACGGGACAGGGGCTGGCTACACCTTC. Complete variable domain (other parts from reference TRBV15 and TRBJ1-2): DAMVIQNPRYQVTQFGKPVTLSCSQTLNHNVMYWYQQKSSQAPKLLFHYYDKDFNNEADTPDNFQSRRPNTSFCFLDIRSPGLGDTAMYLCATSGHGTGAGYTFGSGTRLTVV.

The chain is built from TRBV28 and TRBJ1-1; D is ambiguous. CDR1 and CDR2 from the germline V gene are MDHEN and SYDVKM. V shed 6 bases and J shed 1 base, with 9 bases lying between them. This CDR3 spans 13 amino acids. Written as DNA, the CDR3 is TGTGCCAGCAGCCCCCACAAGAACACTGAAGCTTTCTTT. Residues: CASSPHKNTEAFF.

The chain links TRBV16 to TRBJ2-7; the D gene is possibly TRBD2 (5 bases). Between the trimmed V and J ends, which lost 0 bases and 3 bases, there was a span of 9 bases. Germline V gene sequence: CDR1 KGHSY, CDR2 FQNENV. The CDR3 is made up of 14 amino acids. The CDR3, as DNA: TGTGCCAGCAGCCAATCGAACGCGGGCTACGAGCAGTACTTC. Translating gives CASSQSNAGYEQYF.

This rearrangement joins TRBV5-1 to TRBJ2-1; 8 nucleotides match TRBD2. Per the germline V gene, CDR1 is SGHRS and CDR2 is YFSETQ. V trimming: 4 bases; J trimming: 2 bases; junction bases outside the gene matches: 5. The CDR3 consists of 15 residues. CDR3 sequence reads: CASSIKREPYNEQFF. CDR3 DNA sequence: TGCGCCAGCAGCATAAAGCGGGAGCCCTACAATGAGCAGTTCTTC.

The rearrangement links TRBV4-2 to TRBJ2-7; 8 bases map to TRBD1. J gave up 7 bases and V 0 bases, and 11 bases lay outside the gene matches. CDR1 LGHNA and CDR2 YNFKEQ come from the germline V gene. This CDR3 has 16 amino acids. Here the CDR3 DNA reads TGTGCCAGCAGCCAAGAAACAGGGGGAGACAAGTGGGAGCAGTACTTC. Protein: CASSQETGGDKWEQYF.

This chain connects TRBV30 to TRBJ2-7; 9 bases are shared with TRBD2. Trimming cost V 2 bases and J 3 bases; bases outside gene matches: 11. Germline CDR1 reads GTSNPN; CDR2 reads SVGIG (reference sequence). This CDR3 region has 16 residues. The CDR3 region has the DNA TGTGCCTGGAGTCAGGCCCTAGCGGGACCCCTCTACGAGCAGTACTTC. Protein: CAWSQALAGPLYEQYF.

The rearrangement joins TRBV14 to TRBJ2-7, with TRBD2 identical over 11 bases. The V gene's germline CDR1 is SGHDN and CDR2 FVKESK. V lost 2 bases, J lost 1 base, and 4 bases stayed unmatched. The CDR3 is 16 residues long. In DNA form, the CDR3 reads TGTGCCAGCAGCCAATCTGGGACTAGCGGTTCCTACGAGCAGTACTTC. Translating gives CASSQSGTSGSYEQYF.

The chain links TRBV27 to TRBJ1-5; maybe TRBD1 (5 bases). V dropped 8 bases and J dropped 2 bases, with 16 bases sitting between them. Germline-derived CDR1 and CDR2 are MNHEY and SMNVEV (reference sequence). This CDR3 region has 15 residues. The CDR3 DNA reads TGTGCCAGCGGTCCGGGGGGGGTGCGCAATCAGCCCCAGCATTTT. It codes for CASGPGGVRNQPQHF.

This clone was counted only a few times. The rearrangement joins TRBV7-8 to TRBJ1-5; TRBD1 matches at 9 bases. V was pared by 4 bases and J by 6 bases, with 13 bases of the junction left unmatched. The CDR3 is made up of 17 amino acids. The germline V gene has CDR1 SGHVS and CDR2 FQNEAQ. The CDR3 spells CASSSDRGPLQTQPQHF. DNA for the CDR3: TGTGCCAGCAGCTCGGACAGGGGACCTTTACAAACTCAGCCCCAGCATTTT.

The V gene is TRBV5-4, the J gene TRBJ2-5, with TRBD2 matching 8 bases. This CDR3 spans 17 amino acids. J was trimmed by 0 bases and V by 0 bases; bases with no gene match: 7. CDR1 and CDR2 (germline): SGHNT, YYREEE (reference sequence). The CDR3 DNA follows: TGTGCCAGCAGCTTGGCGGCTAGCGGGCTTTACCAAGAGACCCAGTACTTC. Translating gives CASSLAASGLYQETQYF.

The rearrangement links TRBV5-6 to TRBJ1-3, with a weak D call TRBD1 (5 bases). The CDR3 extends over 15 amino acids. Germline lookup yields CDR1 SGHDT and CDR2 YYEEEE. The V gene lost 2 bases and the J gene lost 0 bases, with 9 bases spanning the gap. In DNA, the CDR3 is TGTGCCAGCAGCTTCGGGGGGAACTCTGGAAACACCATATATTTT. Translation gives CASSFGGNSGNTIYF.

This chain uses TRBV14 with TRBJ2-6, with 10 nucleotides matching TRBD2. Germline V gene lookup returns CDR1 SGHDN and CDR2 FVKESK. The CDR3 is 18 amino acids. Losses at the gene ends were 2 bases for V and 0 bases for J; bases not matched to a gene: 4. In DNA form, the CDR3 reads TGTGCCAGCAGCCAATTCAGCGGGAGGGCCTCTGGGGCCAACGTCCTGACTTTC. Protein sequence: CASSQFSGRASGANVLTF.

This chain uses TRBV4-3 with TRBJ2-1; 10 positions agree with TRBD2. CDR3 length: 15 amino acids. Per the germline V gene, CDR1 is LGHNA and CDR2 is YSLEER. The V gene end was trimmed by 2 bases and the J gene end by 7 bases; junction bases not matched to a gene: 5. The CDR3 sequence: CASSQLAGEENEQFF. As DNA, the CDR3 is TGCGCCAGCAGCCAACTAGCGGGAGAGGAAAATGAGCAGTTCTTC.

This clone was seen only a few times. The chain combines TRBV6-6 with TRBJ2-7; D is possibly TRBD2 (6 bases). The CDR3 length is 13 residues. The germline gives CDR1 MNHNY, CDR2 SVGAGI (reference sequence). The V end lost 4 bases, the J end lost 4 bases, and 11 bases lay between the germline ends. CDR3 coding DNA: TGTGCCAGCAGTTCGCGGGACGATTACGAGCAGTACTTC. Translation gives CASSSRDDYEQYF.

V usage is TRBV14 and J usage is TRBJ1-1; D might be TRBD1 (6 bases). V dropped 8 bases and J dropped 2 bases, with 21 bases sitting between them. Germline V gene data show CDR1 as SGHDN and CDR2 as FVKESK. CDR3 length equals 16 residues. The CDR3 coding sequence is TGTGCCAGCGCAGTAGGACAGCCTCGGGATAACACTGAAGCTTTCTTT. Its protein product is CASAVGQPRDNTEAFF. The full variable domain, in which reference TRBV14 and TRBJ1-1 provide the parts outside the CDR3, is EAGVTQFPSHSVIEKGQTVTLRCDPISGHDNLYWYRRVMGKEIKFLLHFVKESKQDESGMPNNRFLAERTGGTYSTLKVQPAELEDSGVYFCASAVGQPRDNTEAFFGQGTRLTVV.

This chain links TRBV10-3 with TRBJ1-5, with TRBD1 identical over 8 bases. CDR3 size: 16 residues. Germline V gene data show CDR1 as ENHRY and CDR2 as SYGVKD. V was clipped by 3 bases and J by 1 base; unmatched bases: 5. Written as DNA, the CDR3 is TGTGCCATCAGTGAACAGGGGGATAGGAGCAATCAGCCCCAGCATTTT. It is translated as CAISEQGDRSNQPQHF.